These T cell receptor beta chains were read from a single sample in a study of glioma-infiltrating T cells. A single record per CDR3 protein comes from TCRdb applying MiXCR to the multiplex PCR reads. This sample has more than 300,000 distinct CDR3 sequences, with about two fifths found just once. Source material: glioma tissue, nonneoplastic brain tissue, or PBMCs (not recorded which). All receptors come from a human donor with low-grade glioma or glioblastoma, undergoing nonglioma brain surgery, or in good health (not recorded which). Each CDR3 is given with its conserved first and last residue. The D gene is left open where the match is weak. Some rows have no size entry. The others give once, few or many, or a class for an expanded clone.

J,V,D,size,DNA,CDR3
TRBJ1-1,TRBV27,NA,NA,TGTGCCAGCAGATTGAGAGGGGGGAACACTGAAGCTTTCTTT,CASRLRGGNTEAFF
TRBJ2-3,TRBV28,NA,NA,TGTGCCAGCAGTTTCCCAGGAGGGAACACAGATACGCAGTATTTT,CASSFPGGNTDTQYF
TRBJ1-5,TRBV19,NA,NA,TGTGCCAGTAGTATCAGGGGTAAACAGCCCCAGCATTTT,CASSIRGKQPQHF
TRBJ2-1,TRBV18,NA,few,TGTGCCAGCTCACCCGGGACGCAATACAATGAGCAGTTCTTC,CASSPGTQYNEQFF
TRBJ1-1,TRBV2,NA,few,TGTGCCAGTCGATGGGGTGGAGCTTTCTTT,CASRWGGAFF
TRBJ2-5,TRBV7-3,NA,few,TGTGCCAGCAGCTTCGGGAGCGGGGAGACCCAGTACTTC,CASSFGSGETQYF
TRBJ2-7,TRBV27,TRBD2,NA,TGTGCCAGCAGTGCGGGACTAGCGGGAGTGGCCTACGAGCAGTACTTC,CASSAGLAGVAYEQYF
TRBJ2-7,TRBV24-1,NA,many,TGTGCCACCAGTGACCCCTTGACCTACGAGCAGTACTTC,CATSDPLTYEQYF
TRBJ2-1,TRBV7-6,NA,NA,TGTGCCACCATCAGAGAAGCGCCGGAGCAGTTCTTC,CATIREAPEQFF
TRBJ2-3,TRBV20-1,NA,few,TGCAGTGCTAGAGTCGGGCGGGGTTGGCAGAGCACAGATACGCAGTATTTT,CSARVGRGWQSTDTQYF
TRBJ1-1,TRBV7-2,NA,many,TGTGCCAGCAGCTTAGACGTGAACACTGAAGCTTTCTTT,CASSLDVNTEAFF
TRBJ1-4,TRBV7-2,NA,few,TGTGCCAGCAGTATCAGTCCGGACAGTAATGAAAAACTGTTTTTT,CASSISPDSNEKLFF
TRBJ1-4,TRBV29-1,NA,once,TGCAGCGCCCGGAGAGGTCTGGGGGAAAAACTGTTTTTT,CSARRGLGEKLFF
TRBJ2-5,TRBV7-9,TRBD1,NA,TGTGCCAGCAGCTCAGAGACAGGGCCAGAGACCCAGTACTTC,CASSSETGPETQYF
TRBJ2-7,TRBV19,TRBD1,few,TGTGCCAGTAGTCCGGTGGACAGGGGATCCTACGAGCAGTACTTC,CASSPVDRGSYEQYF
TRBJ2-1,TRBV24-1,TRBD2,few,TGTGCCACCAGTGATCTACTAGCGGGGTTGAATGAGCAGTTCTTC,CATSDLLAGLNEQFF
TRBJ2-3,TRBV6-2/TRBV6-3,TRBD2,many,TGTGCCAGCAGTCTAGCACTAGCGGGAGTGGATACGCAGTATTTT,CASSLALAGVDTQYF
TRBJ1-1,TRBV28,NA,NA,TGTGCCAGCACCCTAGGGACGGTTGAAGCTTTCTTT,CASTLGTVEAFF
TRBJ1-4,TRBV28,NA,many,TGTGCCAGCAGTTTAAGTCCACCTAATGAAAAACTGTTTTTT,CASSLSPPNEKLFF
TRBJ2-1,TRBV4-2,TRBD2,NA,TGTGCCAGCAGCCAAGAATGGGAAGGGGCGGGAGGCCCCCACTACAATGAGCAGTTCTTC,CASSQEWEGAGGPHYNEQFF
TRBJ2-7,TRBV6-1,NA,NA,TGTGCCAGCAGCCAACATACAAAATACGAGCAGTACTTC,CASSQHTKYEQYF
TRBJ1-3,TRBV6-2/TRBV6-3,NA,NA,TGTGCCAGCAGCCTGGGGATAGACGGGAACTCTGGAAACAGCATATATTTT,CASSLGIDGNSGNSIYF
TRBJ2-1,TRBV7-6,NA,NA,TGTGCCAGCAGTTCGAACTCCAATGAGCAGTTCTTC,CASSSNSNEQFF
TRBJ2-3,TRBV6-2/TRBV6-3,NA,many,TGTGCCAGCAGCCCCCTGACCATGGATACGCAGTATTTT,CASSPLTMDTQYF